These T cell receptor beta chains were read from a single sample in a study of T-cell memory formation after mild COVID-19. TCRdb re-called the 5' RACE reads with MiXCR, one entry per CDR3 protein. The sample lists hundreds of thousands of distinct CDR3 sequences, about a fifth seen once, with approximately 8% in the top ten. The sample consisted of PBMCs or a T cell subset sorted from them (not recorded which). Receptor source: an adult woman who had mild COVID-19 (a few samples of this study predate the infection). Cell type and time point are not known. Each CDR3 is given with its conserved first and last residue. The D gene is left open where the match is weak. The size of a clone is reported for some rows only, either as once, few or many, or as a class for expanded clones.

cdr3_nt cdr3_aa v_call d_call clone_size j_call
TGTGCCAGCAGCTTAGTCGTATCGACAGGGCTCCAAGAGACCCAGTACTTC CASSLVVSTGLQETQYF TRBV7-8 TRBD1 few TRBJ2-5
TGCGCCAGCAGCTTGGCCTCAGGGTTTAAGTCCATGAACACTGAAGCTTTCTTT CASSLASGFKSMNTEAFF TRBV5-1 - - TRBJ1-1
TGCAGTGCTATCCCGGGACAGGGAGAGACCCAGTACTTC CSAIPGQGETQYF TRBV20-1 TRBD1 - TRBJ2-5
TGTGCCAGCAGCCAAGATCTGCGGCAGTCCTCTGGAAACACCATATATTTT CASSQDLRQSSGNTIYF TRBV3-1 - few TRBJ1-3
TGTGCCAGCAGCGAACGAGGACAGATGAATGAAAAACTGTTTTTT CASSERGQMNEKLFF TRBV13 - - TRBJ1-4
TGTGCCAGCTCACCACGGGACAGAATCTCTGGGGCCAACGTCCTGACTTTC CASSPRDRISGANVLTF TRBV18 TRBD1 - TRBJ2-6
TGTGCCAGCAGCTTATTGGCTAGCGGGCCGTACGAGCAGTACTTC CASSLLASGPYEQYF TRBV7-9 TRBD2 few TRBJ2-7
TGTGCCAGCAGCCCCTCGGTGGGCAGCCTAAGAGGGCAGCCCCAGCATTTT CASSPSVGSLRGQPQHF TRBV6-6 - few TRBJ1-5
TGCAGTGTGGCGAGGAACACTGAAGCTTTCTTT CSVARNTEAFF TRBV29-1 - few TRBJ1-1
TGTGCCAGCAGTCCCTCGGACAGGGTCGATGAGCAGTTCTTC CASSPSDRVDEQFF TRBV12-3/TRBV12-4 TRBD1 few TRBJ2-1
TGTGCCAGCAGTTTGAGGGAGACATTACCCACTCGACTAGCGGGGATTTACAATGAGCAGTTCTTC CASSLRETLPTRLAGIYNEQFF TRBV12-3/TRBV12-4 TRBD2 - TRBJ2-1
TGCGCCAGCAGCCTGGGGGACAGGGAAGTGAACACTGAAGCTTTCTTT CASSLGDREVNTEAFF TRBV5-1 TRBD1 - TRBJ1-1
TGCAGCGTTTCGGAGGGGGACACTGAAGCTTTCTTT CSVSEGDTEAFF TRBV29-1 - - TRBJ1-1
TGTGCCAGCAGCTTAGACACAGGGATGCCCTATGGCTACACCTTC CASSLDTGMPYGYTF TRBV7-3 - few TRBJ1-2
TGCGCCAGCAGCTTTGGGACAGAGCAAGAGACCCAGTACTTC CASSFGTEQETQYF TRBV5-1 TRBD1 few TRBJ2-5
TGTGCCAGCAGCTTCGGGACTAGCCTGACAGATACGCAGTATTTT CASSFGTSLTDTQYF TRBV7-6 TRBD2 - TRBJ2-3
TGTGCCAGCAGCCTCGGGTTTCAAATGACACCCCTCCACTTT CASSLGFQMTPLHF TRBV3-1 - few TRBJ1-6
TGTGCCACCAGAGGCCCAACCGGGACTAGCGGGAGTACGAGGGAGTACAATGAGCAGTTCTTC CATRGPTGTSGSTREYNEQFF TRBV24-1 TRBD2 - TRBJ2-1
TGTGCCACCAGTGATCAAGGACTAGCGGGAGGTAACAATGAGCAGTTCTTC CATSDQGLAGGNNEQFF TRBV24-1 TRBD2 many TRBJ2-1
TGTGCCAGCCTGGCGGACAGGGGTGAGAATGAGCAGTTCTTC CASLADRGENEQFF TRBV12-3/TRBV12-4 TRBD1 - TRBJ2-1
TGTGCCAGCAGAAGGGGTTGGGGCAATCAGCCCCAGCATTTT CASRRGWGNQPQHF TRBV6-1 - once TRBJ1-5
TGTGCCATCAGTGGCCAAGCGGGACAGTCTGCGTCACCCCTCCACTTT CAISGQAGQSASPLHF TRBV10-3 TRBD1 many TRBJ1-6
TGTGCCAGCAGTTCTAGCGGGAGATGGGGCAATGAGCAGTTCTTC CASSSSGRWGNEQFF TRBV12-3/TRBV12-4 TRBD2 - TRBJ2-1
TGCAGTGCTAGGACTAGCGGGGCGGCCTACAATGAGCAGTTCTTC CSARTSGAAYNEQFF TRBV20-1 TRBD2 - TRBJ2-1
TGTGCCAGCACCACCCACTGGGCAGCGAGGTTTAACGTCCTGACTTTC CASTTHWAARFNVLTF TRBV7-3 - once TRBJ2-6